The T cell receptor (beta chain) under discussion was sequenced for a study of CD4 and CD8 cells across lung adenocarcinoma regions. TCRdb re-called the PCR reads through MiXCR, storing one row per CDR3 protein. The table records fewer than 10,000 distinct CDR3 sequences, 40% to 50% of them present only once. Donors had localized lung adenocarcinoma, a non-small cell lung cancer. The TCR was taken from a female donor with lung adenocarcinoma. The CD4 and CD8 labels of this study may be unreliable. Specimen: CD4+ T cells from the margin of a lung tumor.

CDR3 sequence: CASSLVFGTAANEQFF. DNA for the CDR3: TGTGCCAGCAGCTTGGTTTTTGGGACCGCAGCCAATGAGCAGTTCTTC. The chain carries TRBV11-3 and TRBJ2-1; perhaps D is TRBD1 or TRBD2 (5 bases each). The CDR3 totals 16 residues. Looked up from germline, CDR1 is SGHNT and CDR2 is YENEEA. The V and J ends lost 3 bases and 6 bases respectively, with 18 bases between them.